Below, 14 T cell receptor beta chains from the same sample are listed, as sequenced in a study of shared T cell receptors in the human thymus. TCRdb keeps only in-frame clones here, not all; method: immunoSEQ multiplex PCR. The sample contains over 350,000 clones, more than 85% of which appear only once. The sample comprised thymocytes. These receptors were collected from a human donor.

V and J are TRBV6-5 and TRBJ2-2, with D possibly TRBD2 on 6 matching bases. Trimming stripped 0 bases from V and 0 bases from J, with 8 bases between. CDR1 MNHEY and CDR2 SVGAGI come from the germline V gene. The CDR3 has 16 amino acids. CDR3 sequence (DNA): TGTGCCAGCAGTTACTCGTGGGACTCGAACACCGGGGAGCTGTTTTTT. It codes for CASSYSWDSNTGELFF.

The CDR3 sequence: CASSLDGEHLNTEAFF. Here the CDR3 DNA reads TGTGCCAGCAGCTTGGACGGAGAACATCTGAACACTGAAGCTTTCTTT. V and J are TRBV5-5 and TRBJ1-1; D is ambiguous. Trimming removed 0 bases at V and 0 bases at J, with 12 bases between. Germline CDR1 reads SGHKS; CDR2 reads YYEKEE (reference sequence). The CDR3 totals 16 residues.

The chain couples TRBV9 to TRBJ1-2; D ambiguous. V lost 4 bases and J 5 bases, leaving 18 bases between the germline ends. Germline V gene sequence: CDR1 SGDLS, CDR2 YYNGEE. CDR3 length: 15 residues. CDR3 amino acids: CASSPQLMGGYGYTF. Written as DNA, the CDR3 is TGTGCCAGCAGCCCCCAGTTGATGGGTGGGTATGGCTACACCTTC.

The rearrangement uses TRBV6-4 and TRBJ1-5, with 10 bases fitting TRBD1. Trimming cost V 2 bases and J 7 bases; bases outside gene matches: 14. CDR3 length equals 18 residues. Per germline, CDR1 MRHNA and CDR2 SNTAGT. CDR3: CASSDPDGQGELVQPQHF. The CDR3 DNA is TGTGCCAGCAGTGACCCGGACGGACAGGGGGAGCTTGTACAGCCCCAGCATTTT.

The CDR3, as DNA: TGTGCAAGCGTGGCGACCCTAGCTAACTATGGCTACACCTTC. Translated: CASVATLANYGYTF. The rearrangement links TRBV28 to TRBJ1-2; no definite D call. Germline CDR1 is MDHEN and CDR2 is SYDVKM. This CDR3 contains 14 residues.

The rearrangement joins TRBV12-1 to TRBJ1-2; TRBD1, as called in the table, went unchecked against the DNA. TRBV12-1 counts as a pseudogene. This CDR3 region has 16 residues. This CDR3 reads CASSSDGDRVNYGYTF. The CDR3 bases are TGTGCCAGCAGCTCCGACGGGGACAGGGTTAACTATGGCTACACCTTC.

The chain recombines TRBV25-1 with TRBJ2-1; TRBD2 matches 8 bases. Germline V gene data show CDR1 as MGHDK and CDR2 as SYGVNS. V was clipped by 1 base and J by 7 bases; unmatched bases: 9. The CDR3 contains 16 residues. The DNA for the CDR3 is TGTGCCAGCAGTGAATTCGGGGGGGTCTCTCGGAATGAGCAGTTCTTC. Translated: CASSEFGGVSRNEQFF.

The chain carries TRBV6-1 and TRBJ1-1; maybe TRBD1 (5 bases). This CDR3 comprises 14 residues. V dropped 3 bases and J dropped 6 bases, with 14 bases sitting between them. From germline, CDR1 is MNHNS and CDR2 SASEGT. CDR3 amino acids: CASSEKQGAAEAFF. The CDR3 DNA reads as TGTGCCAGCAGTGAGAAGCAGGGTGCGGCTGAAGCTTTCTTT.

This clone is a singleton in its sample. The chain links TRBV18 to TRBJ2-6, with D unclear. The V and J ends lost 3 bases and 0 bases respectively, with 12 bases between them. The CDR3 extends over 17 amino acids. The germline V gene has CDR1 KGHSH and CDR2 LQKENI. The CDR3 sequence is CASSPLDIPSGANVLTF. The CDR3 DNA is TGTGCCAGCTCACCCCTAGACATACCCTCTGGGGCCAACGTCCTGACTTTC.

The chain uses TRBV7-9 and TRBJ2-5; no definite D call. Trimming took 1 base from V and 5 from J, leaving 8 bases between them. The CDR3 runs to 13 residues. Germline assignment: CDR1 SEHNR and CDR2 FQNEAQ (reference sequence). The CDR3: CASSLGGWETQYF. The CDR3 DNA sequence: TGTGCCAGCAGCTTAGGAGGCTGGGAGACCCAGTACTTC. The full variable domain, its missing parts supplied by reference TRBV7-9 and TRBJ2-5, is DTGVSQNPRHKITKRGQNVTFRCDPISEHNRLYWYRQTLGQGPEFLTYFQNEAQLEKSRLLSDRFSAERPKGSFSTLEIQRTEQGDSAMYLCASSLGGWETQYFGPGTRLLVL.

The rearrangement links TRBV27 to TRBJ2-4; D is unresolved. V lost 5 bases to trimming and J lost 2 bases, with 16 bases between them. Per germline, CDR1 MNHEY and CDR2 SMNVEV (reference sequence). The CDR3 has 16 amino acids. DNA of the CDR3: TGTGCCAGCAGTCCTACAGTGCCTCTGACCAAAAACATTCAGTACTTC. Translated, it gives CASSPTVPLTKNIQYF.

Here the CDR3 DNA reads TGTGCCAGCAGTTACTCACGGGTTTGGGACTATGGCTACACCTTC. It yields the protein CASSYSRVWDYGYTF. V and J are TRBV6-6 and TRBJ1-2; no firm D call. Germline assignment: CDR1 MNHNY and CDR2 SVGAGI (reference sequence). The CDR3 covers 15 residues. Trimming left V 0 bases short and J 3 bases short, with 11 bases between.

This chain uses TRBV4-1 with TRBJ2-5, with 8 positions matching TRBD1. Trimming cost V 1 base and J 4 bases; bases outside gene matches: 2. Germline V gene sequence: CDR1 MGHRA, CDR2 YSYEKL. The CDR3 totals 14 residues. The DNA for the CDR3 is TGCGCCAGCAGCCAAGGGACAGGGAGAGAGACCCAGTACTTC. This codes for CASSQGTGRETQYF.

The V gene is TRBV4-1, the J gene TRBJ2-7; 12 positions agree with TRBD1. V lost 3 bases and J lost 2; bases outside the gene matches: 20. The CDR3 has 21 amino acids. Germline V gene data show CDR1 as MGHRA and CDR2 as YSYEKL. CDR3 region: CASSQLPRDRGRVGCPYEQYF. CDR3 DNA sequence: TGCGCCAGCAGCCAGCTGCCCCGGGACAGGGGGCGGGTGGGGTGCCCCTACGAGCAGTACTTC.